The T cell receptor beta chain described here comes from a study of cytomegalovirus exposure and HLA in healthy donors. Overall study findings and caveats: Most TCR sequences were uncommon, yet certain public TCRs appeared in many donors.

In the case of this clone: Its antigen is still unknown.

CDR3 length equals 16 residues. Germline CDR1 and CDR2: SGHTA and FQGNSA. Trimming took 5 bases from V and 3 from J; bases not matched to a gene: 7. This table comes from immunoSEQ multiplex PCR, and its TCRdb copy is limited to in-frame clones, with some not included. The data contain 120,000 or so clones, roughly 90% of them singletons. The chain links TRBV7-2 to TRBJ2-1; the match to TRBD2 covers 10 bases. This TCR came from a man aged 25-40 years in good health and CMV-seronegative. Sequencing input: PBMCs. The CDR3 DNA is TGTGCCAGCAGCGGGGGGATAGCGGGAGGCTACAATGAGCAGTTCTTC. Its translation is CASSGGIAGGYNEQFF.